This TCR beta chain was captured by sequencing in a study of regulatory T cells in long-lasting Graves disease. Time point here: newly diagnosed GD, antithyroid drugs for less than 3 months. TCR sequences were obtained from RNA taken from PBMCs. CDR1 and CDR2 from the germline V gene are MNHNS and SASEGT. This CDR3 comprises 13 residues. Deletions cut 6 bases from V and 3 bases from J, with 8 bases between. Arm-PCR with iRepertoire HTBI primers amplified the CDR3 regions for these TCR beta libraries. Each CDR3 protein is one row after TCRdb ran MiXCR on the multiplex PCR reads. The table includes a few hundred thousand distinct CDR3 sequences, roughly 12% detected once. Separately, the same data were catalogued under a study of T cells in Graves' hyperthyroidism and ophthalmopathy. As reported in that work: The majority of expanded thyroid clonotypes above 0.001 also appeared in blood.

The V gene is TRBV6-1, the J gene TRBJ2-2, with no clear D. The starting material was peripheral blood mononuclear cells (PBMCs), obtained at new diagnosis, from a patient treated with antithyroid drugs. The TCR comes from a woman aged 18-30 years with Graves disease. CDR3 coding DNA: TGTGCCAGCAGCATCGAGCACACCGGGGAGCTGTTTTTT. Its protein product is CASSIEHTGELFF.